Following are 10 T cell receptor beta chains from one sample sequenced in a study of T cell changes during pregnancy in multiple sclerosis. Produced via immunoSEQ multiplex PCR; TCRdb's table is partial and in-frame only. The sample holds roughly 93,000 clones, less than 95% seen once. Sequencing used peripheral blood, obtained in the first trimester of pregnancy. These receptors originate from a female donor in good health, enrolled as a control in a pregnancy study.

This clone has a single count. This sequence joins TRBV5-1 and TRBJ2-3; 13 bases are a match to TRBD2. After removal of 5 bases from V and 5 bases from J, the junction contained 8 bases not matched to a gene. CDR1 is SGHRS, CDR2 YFSETQ, per germline. The CDR3 covers 16 residues. The CDR3 sequence: CASRPTSGGAGDTQYF. Here the CDR3 DNA reads TGCGCCAGCAGACCCACTAGCGGGGGGGCTGGAGATACGCAGTATTTT.

This chain uses TRBV19 with TRBJ1-5, with TRBD1 identical over 10 bases. CDR3 size: 16 residues. Germline CDR1 is LNHDA and CDR2 is SQIVND (reference sequence). Trimming removed 5 bases from V and 7 bases from J; junction bases left unmatched: 11. In DNA form, the CDR3 reads TGTGCCAGTAGTTCCTCCCCGGACAGGGGGGGCCAGCCCCAGCATTTT. Amino acids: CASSSSPDRGGQPQHF.

CDR3 nucleotide sequence: TGCGCCAGCAGCTTGGTCGGGAACCCCACAGATACGCAGTATTTT. It yields the protein CASSLVGNPTDTQYF. This chain links TRBV5-1 with TRBJ2-3, with D perhaps matching TRBD2 (5 bases). Germline CDR1 reads SGHRS; CDR2 reads YFSETQ. The CDR3 is 15 amino acids. Deletions cut 0 bases from V and 2 bases from J, with 10 bases between.

The chain couples TRBV5-4 to TRBJ2-7, with 9 bases lining up with TRBD1. V was clipped by 3 bases and J by 3 bases; unmatched bases: 4. Germline-derived CDR1 and CDR2 are SGHNT and YYREEE (reference sequence). This CDR3 spans 14 amino acids. Here the CDR3 DNA reads TGTGCCAGCAGCTCACCGGGACAGGGCTACGAGCAGTACTTC. It specifies CASSSPGQGYEQYF.

The gene calls are TRBV7-9 and TRBJ1-2; 7 bases align to TRBD1. Trimming cost V 7 bases and J 8 bases; bases outside gene matches: 13. The CDR3 runs 14 residues. CDR1 SEHNR and CDR2 FQNEAQ come from the germline V gene (reference sequence). CDR3 loop: CASIGLSEQGGYTF. The CDR3, as DNA: TGTGCCAGCATCGGATTGAGTGAACAGGGGGGCTACACCTTC.

There are a few counts of this clone. The chain is built from TRBV11-1 and TRBJ1-1, with TRBD1 identical over 9 bases. The CDR3 has 15 amino acids. The junction had 7 bases not matched to a gene; V was cut back by 5 bases and J by 3 bases. CDR1 is SGHAT and CDR2 is FQDESV in the germline V gene (reference sequence). CDR3: CASSPQDRGDTEAFF. As DNA, the CDR3 is TGTGCCAGCAGCCCTCAGGACAGGGGAGACACTGAAGCTTTCTTT.

The V call is TRBV6-1, the J call TRBJ2-2, with TRBD1 matching 7 bases. The ends lost 6 bases at V and 4 bases at J; junction bases unmatched: 5. CDR3 length: 14 amino acids. Germline values: CDR1 MNHNS, CDR2 SASEGT. CDR3 DNA sequence: TGTGCCAGCAGGGCCCGGACAGGCACCGGGGAGCTGTTTTTT. Translating gives CASRARTGTGELFF.

The gene calls are TRBV7-3 and TRBJ1-2; D remains unclear. Looked up from germline, CDR1 is SGHTA and CDR2 is FQGTGA. V was trimmed by 1 base and J by 0 bases, leaving 9 bases between them. The CDR3 is 15 amino acids. CDR3 in DNA: TGTGCCAGCAGCTTAAGTCACGGTCCTAACTATGGCTACACCTTC. Amino acid sequence: CASSLSHGPNYGYTF.

CDR3 protein: CASSFWASETGELFF. The DNA of the CDR3 is TGTGCCAGCAGCTTTTGGGCTAGCGAGACCGGGGAGCTGTTTTTT. The chain has TRBV5-5 and TRBJ2-2; tentatively, D is TRBD2 (6 bases). V lost 2 bases, J lost 5 bases, and 13 bases lay in between. CDR1 and CDR2 from the germline V gene are SGHKS and YYEKEE (reference sequence). CDR3 length: 15 amino acids.

This chain uses TRBV7-8 with TRBJ1-5; tentative D call: TRBD1 (6 bases). Germline V CDR1 and CDR2: SGHVS, FQNEAQ. Trimming stripped 2 bases from V and 0 bases from J, with 14 bases between. CDR3 length equals 17 residues. The CDR3 bases are TGTGCCAGCAGCTTATTGGGGGCAGGCAATAGCAATCAGCCCCAGCATTTT. As protein: CASSLLGAGNSNQPQHF.